What follows are 26 T cell receptor beta chains derived from one specimen sequenced in a study of OX40 agonist ivuxolimab in advanced cancers. Some clones are missing from TCRdb's copy, which holds only in-frame ones; the method was immunoSEQ multiplex PCR. The profile shows tens of thousands of clones, approximately 78% of them singletons. The sample in question was CD4+ or CD8+ T cells sorted from blood, obtained in a trial of the OX40 agonist ivuxolimab. These receptors originate from an adult with an advanced solid tumor such as melanoma, head and neck, liver or kidney cancer.

The chain is built from TRBV5-1 and TRBJ2-7, with D perhaps TRBD1 or TRBD2 (5 bases each). The V end was cut by 0 bases, the J end by 0 bases, with 10 bases between. This CDR3 contains 15 residues. Germline values: CDR1 SGHRS, CDR2 YFSETQ. This chain's CDR3 is CASSLGGGSSYEQYV. The CDR3 DNA is TGCGCCAGCAGCTTGGGTGGGGGAAGCTCCTACGAGCAGTACGTC.

V gene TRBV28 combines with J gene TRBJ1-1; a possible D gene is TRBD1 (5 bases). CDR3 length equals 12 residues. CDR1 and CDR2 (germline): MDHEN, SYDVKM. The CDR3 reads CVTTGRVAEAFF. The CDR3 DNA is TGTGTTACAACAGGAAGAGTCGCTGAAGCTTTCTTT. Using reference TRBV28 and TRBJ1-1 for the parts outside the CDR3, the full variable domain is DVKVTQSSRYLVKRTGEKVFLECVQDMDHENMFWYRQDPGLGLRLIYFSYDVKMKEKGDIPEGYSVSREKKERFSLILESASTNQTSMYLCVTTGRVAEAFFGQGTRLTVV.

The count of this clone is one. The J gene is TRBJ1-2, the V gene TRBV7-2; possibly TRBD1 for D (5 bases). The CDR3 sequence is 14 residues long. Germline CDR1 is SGHTA and CDR2 is FQGNSA. V gave up 1 base and J gave up 2 bases, with 8 bases separating them. The CDR3 DNA follows: TGTGCCAGCAGCTTAGTTTCAGGGAACTATGGCTACACCTTC. Its protein product is CASSLVSGNYGYTF. The variable domain in full, completed from reference TRBV7-2 and TRBJ1-2, reads GAGVSQSPSNKVTEKGKDVELRCDPISGHTALYWYRQSLGQGLEFLIYFQGNSAPDKSGLPSDRFSAERTGGSVSTLTIQRTQQEDSAVYLCASSLVSGNYGYTFGSGTRLTVV.

The chain employs TRBV5-1 and TRBJ2-1; D is uncertain. V gave up 4 bases and J gave up 5 bases, with 10 bases separating them. Germline-derived CDR1 and CDR2 are SGHRS and YFSETQ. CDR3 length: 13 amino acids. The CDR3 here is CASSPYSDNEQFF. The CDR3 DNA reads as TGCGCCAGCAGCCCCTACAGCGACAATGAGCAGTTCTTC.

V is TRBV6-1 and J is TRBJ2-5; D call uncertain. Germline CDR1 reads MNHNS; CDR2 reads SASEGT. Trimming took 9 bases from V and 5 from J, leaving 10 bases between them. The CDR3 spans 11 residues. CDR3 in DNA: TGTGCCAGTGCCTTGGTTGAGACCCAGTACTTC. This gives the protein CASALVETQYF.

The chain combines TRBV5-6 with TRBJ2-5, with a tentative D call TRBD1 (6 bases). Germline CDR1 SGHDT, CDR2 YYEEEE. The length of the CDR3 is 13 residues. Trimming cost V 4 bases and J 4 bases, with 11 bases left between them. As DNA, the CDR3 is TGTGCCAGCAGCCACAGGGTTGCAGAGACCCAGTACTTC. This encodes CASSHRVAETQYF.

This clone was counted once. This chain joins TRBV2 and TRBJ1-6, with D uncertain. The CDR3 spans 14 residues. Trimming removed 4 bases from V and 9 bases from J, with 13 bases in between. From germline, CDR1 is SNHLY and CDR2 FYNNEI. CDR3 protein: CASSGGYSSSPLHF. The CDR3, as DNA: TGTGCCAGCAGTGGAGGGTACTCTTCTTCACCCCTCCACTTT. The whole variable domain, remainder taken from reference TRBV2 and TRBJ1-6, is EPEVTQTPSHQVTQMGQEVILRCVPISNHLYFYWYRQILGQKVEFLVSFYNNEISEKSEIFDDQFSVERPDGSNFTLKIRSTKLEDSAMYFCASSGGYSSSPLHFGNGTRLTVT.

The V gene is TRBV5-4, the J gene TRBJ1-2; unclear D gene. Germline V gene data show CDR1 as SGHNT and CDR2 as YYREEE (reference sequence). There are 17 residues in the CDR3. Trimming removed 2 bases at V and 2 bases at J, with 19 bases between. The CDR3 sequence: CASSLSPTAQVNYGYTF. The CDR3 nucleotides read TGTGCCAGCAGCTTAAGTCCCACAGCCCAAGTGAACTATGGCTACACCTTC.

The rearrangement uses TRBV29-1 and TRBJ2-7; D perhaps matches TRBD1 (6 bases). The CDR3 totals 13 residues. Germline V CDR1 and CDR2: SQVTM, ANQGSEA. The CDR3 protein is CSRDMRRSYEQYV. CDR3 sequence (DNA): TGCAGTCGGGACATGAGACGCTCCTACGAGCAGTACGTC.

The chain links TRBV11-1 to TRBJ2-6; TRBD1 matches at 9 bases. Germline CDR1 reads SGHAT; CDR2 reads FQDESV (reference sequence). CDR3 length: 17 residues. J gave up 2 bases and V 5 bases, and 7 bases lay outside the gene matches. This CDR3 reads CASSPGQGKTGANVLTF. In DNA form, the CDR3 reads TGTGCCAGCAGCCCGGGACAGGGAAAGACTGGGGCCAACGTCCTGACTTTC.

The chain carries TRBV28 and TRBJ2-7; D gene ambiguous. CDR3 length equals 14 residues. The germline V gene has CDR1 MDHEN and CDR2 SYDVKM. V was trimmed by 6 bases and J by 8 bases, leaving 20 bases between them. The CDR3 sequence: CASSQLEAISKQYF. CDR3 sequence (DNA): TGTGCCAGCAGCCAGCTAGAGGCGATAAGCAAGCAGTACTTC.

The CDR3 protein is CASKGLADSYEQYF. CDR3 nucleotides: TGTGCCAGCAAGGGTCTAGCGGACTCCTACGAGCAGTACTTC. The rearrangement joins TRBV6-6 to TRBJ2-5; 7 nucleotides match TRBD2. The end of the DNA fits TRBJ2-7 better, so the J call may be wrong. In germline, CDR1 is MNHNY, CDR2 SVGAGI (reference sequence). The CDR3 loop spans 14 amino acids.

This chain links TRBV5-8 with TRBJ1-2; tentative D call: TRBD1 (5 bases). V was pared by 0 bases and J by 4 bases, with 10 bases between. Germline V lookup: CDR1 SGHTS, CDR2 YDEGEE. This CDR3 is built from 14 residues. The CDR3 spells CASSLGAGPYGYTF. The CDR3 DNA reads TGTGCCAGCAGCTTGGGGGCGGGGCCCTATGGCTACACCTTC.

The CDR3 DNA sequence: TGCGCCAGCAGCACGGGATTAGCAGCAGATACGCAGTATTTT. Translation: CASSTGLAADTQYF. The gene calls are TRBV5-1 and TRBJ2-3; tentative D call: TRBD2 (5 bases). The CDR3 covers 14 residues. Germline assignment: CDR1 SGHRS and CDR2 YFSETQ. V lost 4 bases and J lost 4, with 13 bases in between. Combining the CDR3 with reference TRBV5-1 and TRBJ2-3 gives the whole variable domain KAGVTQTPRYLIKTRGQQVTLSCSPISGHRSVSWYQQTPGQGLQFLFEYFSETQRNKGNFPGRFSGRQFSNSRSEMNVSTLELGDSALYLCASSTGLAADTQYFGPGTRLTVL.

V is TRBV15 and J is TRBJ2-1, with a possible D match to TRBD2 (6 bases). Trimming left V 5 bases short and J 2 bases short, with 13 bases between. The germline V gene encodes CDR1 LNHNV and CDR2 YYDKDF (reference sequence). There are 15 residues in the CDR3. The CDR3 DNA sequence: TGTGCCACCAGCGAGAATTGGGGGGCCTACAATGAGCAGTTCTTC. Amino acid sequence: CATSENWGAYNEQFF.

CDR3 amino acids: CACQGMGNEKLFF. DNA of the CDR3: TGTGCCTGCCAGGGGATGGGGAATGAAAAACTGTTTTTT. This chain connects TRBV30 to TRBJ1-4; possible D gene TRBD1, 6 bases. The germline CDR1 and CDR2 sequences are GTSNPN and SVGIG (reference sequence). Trimming took 6 bases from V and 5 from J, leaving 13 bases between them. CDR3 length equals 13 residues.

This CDR3 is CASSPDRGPNTEAFF. CDR3 in DNA: TGCGCCAGCAGCCCTGACAGGGGGCCGAACACTGAAGCTTTCTTT. The chain combines TRBV5-1 with TRBJ1-1, with 10 bases fitting TRBD1. Germline CDR1 and CDR2: SGHRS and YFSETQ. This CDR3 has 15 residues. V gave up 4 bases and J gave up 1 base; unmatched junction bases: 4.

V is TRBV5-6 and J is TRBJ2-3; 7 nucleotides line up with TRBD1. V lost 0 bases and J lost 7; bases outside the gene matches: 5. This CDR3 has 14 amino acids. In germline, CDR1 is SGHDT, CDR2 YYEEEE. Here the CDR3 reads CASSLEQGSHTQYF. CDR3 nucleotide sequence: TGTGCCAGCAGCTTGGAACAGGGGTCTCATACGCAGTATTTT. Using reference TRBV5-6 and TRBJ2-3 for the parts outside the CDR3, the full variable domain is DAGVTQSPTHLIKTRGQQVTLRCSPKSGHDTVSWYQQALGQGPQFIFQYYEEEERQRGNFPDRFSGHQFPNYSSELNVNALLLGDSALYLCASSLEQGSHTQYFGPGTRLTVL.

This rearrangement joins TRBV6-5 to TRBJ2-7, with D perhaps matching TRBD1 (5 bases). V dropped 7 bases and J dropped 4 bases, with 17 bases sitting between them. The germline V gene has CDR1 MNHEY and CDR2 SVGAGI. The CDR3 is made up of 14 amino acids. The CDR3 nucleotides are TGTGCCAGCACCAGCAGGGCAGGGAAGTACGAGCAGTACTTC. The encoded protein is CASTSRAGKYEQYF.

The chain uses TRBV19 and TRBJ1-4, with D unclear. Trimming left V 11 bases short and J 8 bases short, with 9 bases between. Germline V CDR1 and CDR2: LNHDA, SQIVND (reference sequence). The CDR3 is 10 residues long. CDR3 sequence: CAPRREKLFF. CDR3 nucleotide sequence: TGTGCCCCCCGACGAGAAAAACTGTTTTTT.

The chain recombines TRBV7-9 with TRBJ2-7, with unresolved D. V lost 5 bases to trimming and J lost 4 bases, with 6 bases between them. This CDR3 has 11 residues. In germline, CDR1 is SEHNR, CDR2 FQNEAQ (reference sequence). In DNA form, the CDR3 reads TGTGCCAGCAGCACCGATTACGAGCAGTACTTC. This translates into CASSTDYEQYF.

The gene calls are TRBV6-1 and TRBJ2-7; 9 nucleotides line up with TRBD1. There are 15 residues in the CDR3. Trimming took 6 bases from V and 4 from J; bases not matched to a gene: 10. Germline V gives CDR1 MNHNS, CDR2 SASEGT. The CDR3 sequence is CASRGNRGLGYEQYV. The CDR3 DNA reads as TGTGCCAGCAGAGGAAACAGGGGGCTAGGATACGAGCAGTACGTC.

The chain joins TRBV15 to TRBJ1-4; D ambiguous. This CDR3 region has 14 residues. Trimming pared 2 bases from V and 0 bases from J, leaving 4 bases between. Per germline, CDR1 LNHNV and CDR2 YYDKDF (reference sequence). This CDR3 reads CATSRRSTNEKLFF. The CDR3 DNA follows: TGTGCCACCAGCAGACGGTCAACTAATGAAAAACTGTTTTTT.

This clone was seen only a few times. The CDR3 coding sequence is TGTGCCAGCAGCTTTCGTAGGACAGGCACCTACGAGCAGTACTTC. The encoded protein is CASSFRRTGTYEQYF. The chain uses TRBV7-2 and TRBJ2-7; 7 bases are a match to TRBD1. The V and J ends lost 3 bases and 2 bases, in that order; junction bases with no gene match: 7. The CDR3 sequence is 15 residues long. Per the germline V gene, CDR1 is SGHTA and CDR2 is FQGNSA. The complete variable domain, with remaining parts taken from reference TRBV7-2 and TRBJ2-7, reads GAGVSQSPSNKVTEKGKDVELRCDPISGHTALYWYRQSLGQGLEFLIYFQGNSAPDKSGLPSDRFSAERTGGSVSTLTIQRTQQEDSAVYLCASSFRRTGTYEQYFGPGTRLTVT.

The chain has TRBV18 and TRBJ2-1; either TRBD1 or TRBD2 may supply D (6 bases each). This CDR3 is built from 16 residues. The V end was cut by 7 bases, the J end by 6 bases, with 22 bases between. The germline gives CDR1 KGHSH, CDR2 LQKENI. The CDR3 DNA reads TGTGCCAGCTGGTCCCCCCTGGGGGGCGGGTTCAATGAGCAGTTCTTC. Residues: CASWSPLGGGFNEQFF.

This chain joins TRBV4-1 and TRBJ1-3, with 10 bases matching TRBD1. This CDR3 has 16 amino acids. Germline V gene data show CDR1 as MGHRA and CDR2 as YSYEKL. V shed 4 bases and J 5 bases; nucleotides not matched to a gene: 8. The CDR3 spells CASSPRGTGDRNTIYF. Written as DNA, the CDR3 is TGCGCCAGCAGCCCTAGGGGGACAGGGGACAGAAACACCATATATTTT.